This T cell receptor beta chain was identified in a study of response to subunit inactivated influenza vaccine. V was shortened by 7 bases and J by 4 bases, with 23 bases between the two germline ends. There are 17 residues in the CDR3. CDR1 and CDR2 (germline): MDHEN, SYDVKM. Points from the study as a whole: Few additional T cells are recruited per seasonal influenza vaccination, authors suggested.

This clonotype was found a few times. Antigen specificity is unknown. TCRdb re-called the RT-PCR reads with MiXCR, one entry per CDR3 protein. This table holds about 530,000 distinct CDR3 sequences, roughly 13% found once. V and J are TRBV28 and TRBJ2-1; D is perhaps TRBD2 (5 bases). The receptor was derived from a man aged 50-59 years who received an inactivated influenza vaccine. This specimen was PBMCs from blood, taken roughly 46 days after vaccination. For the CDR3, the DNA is TGTGCCAGCACTTCCCCCCCCGGGGTAGCGAGGTACAATGAGCAGTTCTTC. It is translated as CASTSPPGVARYNEQFF. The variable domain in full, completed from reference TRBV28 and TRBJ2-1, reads DVKVTQSSRYLVKRTGEKVFLECVQDMDHENMFWYRQDPGLGLRLIYFSYDVKMKEKGDIPEGYSVSREKKERFSLILESASTNQTSMYLCASTSPPGVARYNEQFFGPGTRLTVL.